The next 29 T cell receptor beta chains were all read from a single sample in a study of T cells in Graves' hyperthyroidism and ophthalmopathy. TCR beta CDR3 region amplification was performed from RNA transcripts. The TCR CDR3 first-round RT-PCR relied on the HTBI primer set. TCRdb used MiXCR to reprocess the multiplex PCR reads, holding one entry per CDR3 protein. This table holds more than 600,000 distinct CDR3 sequences, about a sixth found once. Sequenced sample: blood. The receptors derive from a man aged 18 to 35 with Graves' hyperthyroidism.

The chain couples TRBV12-3 or TRBV12-4 to TRBJ1-1; no clear D gene. The CDR3 covers 13 residues. Trimming took off 1 base at V and 4 bases at J, with 7 bases between the two ends. CDR3 bases: TGTGCCAGCAGTTTAGAGTTGGCCACTGAAGCTTTCTTT. It translates to CASSLELATEAFF.

The rearrangement links TRBV28 to TRBJ1-2; D gene uncertain. Trimming stripped 8 bases from V and 4 bases from J, with 5 bases between. This CDR3 is 10 amino acids long. Germline V gene sequence: CDR1 MDHEN, CDR2 SYDVKM. The CDR3 spells CASFGYGYTF. The CDR3 DNA sequence: TGTGCCAGCTTCGGCTATGGCTACACCTTC.

This clonotype was seen repeatedly, ten times or more. The V call is TRBV30, the J call TRBJ2-7, with D unresolved. CDR1 and CDR2 from the germline V gene are GTSNPN and SVGIG (reference sequence). The V end was cut by 5 bases, the J end by 4 bases, with 15 bases between. This CDR3 has 13 residues. CDR3 residues: CAWLVSEAYEQYF. The CDR3, as DNA: TGTGCCTGGCTAGTCAGTGAGGCGTACGAGCAGTACTTC.

The CDR3 reads CASSWGQGPGELFF. CDR3 nucleotide sequence: TGTGCCAGCAGCTGGGGACAGGGGCCCGGGGAGCTGTTTTTT. This chain uses TRBV11-2 with TRBJ2-2; 10 bases align to TRBD1. The CDR3 covers 14 residues. CDR1 is SGHAT and CDR2 is FQNNGV in the germline V gene. V trimming: 4 bases; J trimming: 6 bases; junction bases outside the gene matches: 2.

This clonotype occurred a few times. Here the CDR3 reads CATRGAPRNNEQFF. The CDR3 nucleotides are TGTGCCACCAGAGGAGCGCCACGGAACAATGAGCAGTTCTTC. The chain uses TRBV5-4 and TRBJ2-1, with unresolved D. Germline values: CDR1 SGHNT, CDR2 YYREEE (reference sequence). V lost 9 bases, J lost 5 bases, and 18 bases lay in between. CDR3 length: 14 residues.

The V and J genes are TRBV6-1 and TRBJ2-1; 9 bases agree with TRBD1. Germline CDR1 and CDR2: MNHNS and SASEGT. This CDR3 has 15 amino acids. V lost 0 bases and J lost 6; bases outside the gene matches: 3. CDR3 protein: CASSEAWTGANEQFF. The CDR3 DNA is TGTGCCAGCAGTGAAGCCTGGACAGGGGCCAATGAGCAGTTCTTC.

This clonotype was observed a handful of times. This rearrangement joins TRBV15 to TRBJ1-1, with D perhaps TRBD1 (5 bases). The V gene lost 1 base and the J gene lost 0 bases, with 9 bases spanning the gap. Looked up from germline, CDR1 is LNHNV and CDR2 is YYDKDF (reference sequence). The CDR3 runs 15 residues. As DNA, the CDR3 is TGTGCCACCAGCAGAGGATGGGGGGTGAACACTGAAGCTTTCTTT. Protein: CATSRGWGVNTEAFF. The variable domain in full, completed from reference TRBV15 and TRBJ1-1, reads DAMVIQNPRYQVTQFGKPVTLSCSQTLNHNVMYWYQQKSSQAPKLLFHYYDKDFNNEADTPDNFQSRRPNTSFCFLDIRSPGLGDTAMYLCATSRGWGVNTEAFFGQGTRLTVV.

This clonotype was detected once. The genes are TRBV19 and TRBJ1-5; D unclear. CDR1 and CDR2 from the germline V gene are LNHDA and SQIVND (reference sequence). V was clipped by 0 bases and J by 5 bases, with 11 bases between them. This CDR3 region has 15 residues. CDR3 in amino acids: CASSIEGSFYQPQHF. CDR3 bases: TGTGCCAGTAGTATAGAAGGTTCCTTTTATCAGCCCCAGCATTTT.

This clonotype was detected a few times. This chain uses TRBV18 with TRBJ2-5; D ambiguous. This CDR3 contains 13 residues. Trimming took 8 bases from V and 0 from J, leaving 10 bases between them. Germline-derived CDR1 and CDR2 are KGHSH and LQKENI. The CDR3 here is CASATMYQETQYF. CDR3 in DNA: TGTGCCAGCGCAACAATGTACCAAGAGACCCAGTACTTC.

This clonotype showed up many times. A much larger clone differs from this one at a single base, so this may be a read error. The chain links TRBV29-1 to TRBJ2-4; D remains ambiguous. This CDR3 has 13 residues. From germline, CDR1 is SQVTM and CDR2 ANQGSEA. V was cut by 6 bases and J by 1 base, with 10 bases left in between. CDR3 sequence reads: CSVLGTAKNIQYF. The CDR3 nucleotides are TGCAGCGTCCTAGGAACGGCCAAAAACATTCAGTACTTC. Full variable domain (missing parts from reference TRBV29-1 and TRBJ2-4): SAVISQKPSRDICQRGTSLTIQCQVDSQVTMMFWYRQQPGQSLTLIATANQGSEATYESGFVIDKFPISRPNLTFSTLTVSNMSPEDSSIYLCSVLGTAKNIQYFGAGTRLSVL.

V usage is TRBV11-1 and J usage is TRBJ2-7; D possibly corresponds to TRBD1 (6 bases). The CDR3 covers 14 residues. The ends were cut back, 5 bases at V and 4 bases at J, with 15 bases in the middle. The germline V gene encodes CDR1 SGHAT and CDR2 FQDESV (reference sequence). The CDR3 sequence: CASSLSDRVYEQYF. The CDR3 nucleotides read TGTGCCAGCAGCCTGTCGGACAGAGTTTACGAGCAGTACTTC.

The chain uses TRBV5-6 and TRBJ2-5, with 7 positions matching TRBD2. This CDR3 has 16 residues. The V gene's germline CDR1 is SGHDT and CDR2 YYEEEE. Trimming cost V 0 bases and J 5 bases; bases outside gene matches: 10. CDR3 sequence reads: CASSLASGIGIETQYF. The CDR3 DNA reads TGTGCCAGCAGCTTGGCGAGCGGGATAGGAATTGAGACCCAGTACTTC.

There are a few counts of this clonotype. The chain has TRBV20-1 and TRBJ2-3, with 9 nucleotides matching TRBD2. Germline assignment: CDR1 DFQATT and CDR2 SNEGSKA (reference sequence). The CDR3 is 15 residues long. J was trimmed by 4 bases and V by 0 bases; bases with no gene match: 5. This CDR3 is CSARDPREGADTQYF. As DNA, the CDR3 is TGCAGTGCTAGAGATCCGCGGGAGGGTGCAGATACGCAGTATTTT.

V and J are TRBV9 and TRBJ2-5; D perhaps matches TRBD2 (5 bases). With 0 bases removed from V and 3 bases from J, the gap between germline ends came to 9 bases. There are 14 residues in the CDR3. Germline CDR1 SGDLS, CDR2 YYNGEE. DNA of the CDR3: TGTGCCAGCAGCGTAGGAGAGAGGGAAGAGACCCAGTACTTC. Translation gives CASSVGEREETQYF.

This clonotype was counted many times. The rearrangement links TRBV28 to TRBJ2-3; 7 positions match TRBD1. The CDR3 is made up of 16 amino acids. V lost 5 bases to trimming and J lost 1 base; unmatched junction nucleotides: 9. Germline V gene lookup returns CDR1 MDHEN and CDR2 SYDVKM. The DNA for the CDR3 is TGTGCCAGCAGTCCCCACAGGGGCGGTGGCACAGATACGCAGTATTTT. It yields the protein CASSPHRGGGTDTQYF.

This chain links TRBV6-2 or TRBV6-3 with TRBJ1-5; D possibly corresponds to TRBD1 (5 bases). The CDR3 covers 15 residues. The V gene lost 0 bases and the J gene lost 2 bases, with 8 bases spanning the gap. Germline CDR1 reads MNHEY; CDR2 reads SVGEGT. The CDR3 reads CASSYSGRGNQPQHF. CDR3 nucleotides: TGTGCCAGCAGTTACTCGGGCAGGGGCAATCAGCCCCAGCATTTT.

V is TRBV7-9 and J is TRBJ2-1; 10 nucleotides match TRBD1. The V gene end was trimmed by 7 bases and the J gene end by 6 bases; junction bases not matched to a gene: 12. Germline V gene data show CDR1 as SEHNR and CDR2 as FQNEAQ (reference sequence). The CDR3 is made up of 16 amino acids. The CDR3 DNA is TGTGCCAGCACCCGAGTGGGGGGACAGGGGTCCAATGAGCAGTTCTTC. Protein: CASTRVGGQGSNEQFF.

In this sample, this clonotype turned up a few times. This chain links TRBV7-9 with TRBJ2-7; D is possibly TRBD1 or TRBD2 (5 bases each). Germline-derived CDR1 and CDR2 are SEHNR and FQNEAQ (reference sequence). The CDR3 extends over 15 amino acids. CDR3 DNA: TGTGCTACAGAGGGGTTCGGGGATAAATCCTACGAGCAGTACTTC. It yields the protein CATEGFGDKSYEQYF.

The table lists this clonotype with many counts. The V gene is TRBV28, the J gene TRBJ2-3; D gene uncertain. The V end was cut by 6 bases, the J end by 0 bases, with 10 bases between. CDR3 size: 14 residues. Germline CDR1 reads MDHEN; CDR2 reads SYDVKM. CDR3 sequence (DNA): TGTGCCAGCAGACCGTGGCACAGCACAGATACGCAGTATTTT. Its translation: CASRPWHSTDTQYF.

The V call is TRBV3-1, the J call TRBJ2-5, with TRBD2 identical over 8 bases. The V segment lost 3 bases and the J segment 2 bases; nucleotides outside the gene matches: 5. From germline, CDR1 is LGHDT and CDR2 YNNKEL (reference sequence). CDR3 length: 15 residues. The CDR3 DNA reads as TGTGCCAGCAGCCAGCCTAGCGGGCGACAAGAGACCCAGTACTTC. Translation: CASSQPSGRQETQYF.

This chain uses TRBV24-1 with TRBJ2-2, with D possibly being TRBD1 (5 bases). CDR3 length equals 14 residues. V dropped 3 bases and J dropped 4 bases, with 8 bases sitting between them. Germline loops: CDR1 KGHDR, CDR2 SFDVKD. CDR3 DNA sequence: TGTGCCACCAGTGATACAGGATTCACCGGGGAGCTGTTTTTT. Translating gives CATSDTGFTGELFF.

This clonotype was found many times. CDR3 sequence: CASSLSWTGGYEQYF. Written as DNA, the CDR3 is TGTGCCAGCAGTTTATCCTGGACAGGGGGCTACGAGCAGTACTTC. V and J are TRBV28 and TRBJ2-7; 10 bases line up with TRBD1. CDR1 and CDR2 from the germline V gene are MDHEN and SYDVKM. The CDR3 consists of 15 residues. J lost 3 bases, V lost 1 base, and 3 bases had no gene match.

This clonotype was counted ten times or more. The chain links TRBV12-3 or TRBV12-4 to TRBJ1-2; D perhaps matches TRBD1 (5 bases). V shed 2 bases and J shed 8 bases, with 12 bases lying between them. The CDR3 consists of 13 residues. CDR3: CASSLSRARGYTF. The CDR3 region has the DNA TGTGCCAGCAGTTTAAGCAGGGCCCGCGGCTACACCTTC.

This clonotype was observed at least ten times. This chain connects TRBV12-3 or TRBV12-4 to TRBJ2-7; 10 nucleotides line up with TRBD2. J lost 2 bases, V lost 3 bases, and 1 base had no gene match. The CDR3 totals 14 residues. The CDR3 region is CASSLGLATYEQYF. The CDR3 DNA is TGTGCCAGCAGTTTGGGACTAGCGACCTACGAGCAGTACTTC.

The chain has TRBV12-3 or TRBV12-4 and TRBJ1-3; D ambiguous. Trimming cost V 3 bases and J 0 bases, with 12 bases left between them. The CDR3 loop spans 16 amino acids. The CDR3 region is CASSFVAASSGNTIYF. In nucleotides, the CDR3 is TGTGCCAGCAGTTTCGTTGCGGCGAGCTCTGGAAACACCATATATTTT.

This clonotype was counted at least ten times. J is TRBJ1-1 and V is TRBV11-3; 11 bases match TRBD1. This CDR3 region has 16 residues. Germline V gives CDR1 SGHNT, CDR2 YENEEA. J was trimmed by 4 bases and V by 3 bases; bases with no gene match: 7. The CDR3 loop is CASSFGQGALGTEAFF. The DNA for the CDR3 is TGTGCCAGCAGCTTCGGACAGGGGGCTTTGGGCACTGAAGCTTTCTTT.

The table lists this clonotype with many counts. The rearrangement joins TRBV7-9 to TRBJ1-1; no definite D call. The germline V gene encodes CDR1 SEHNR and CDR2 FQNEAQ (reference sequence). The CDR3 has 14 residues. Trimming took 3 bases from V and 1 from J, leaving 9 bases between them. The CDR3 is CASSLAAGNTEAFF. CDR3 sequence (DNA): TGTGCCAGCAGCTTGGCGGCGGGGAACACTGAAGCTTTCTTT.

This clonotype was detected ten times or more. V gene TRBV20-1 combines with J gene TRBJ2-7; 8 bases map to TRBD1. After removal of 1 base from V and 6 bases from J, the junction contained 5 bases not matched to a gene. The CDR3 runs to 13 residues. Looked up from germline, CDR1 is DFQATT and CDR2 is SNEGSKA (reference sequence). The CDR3 sequence is CSARVQGAVEQYF. CDR3 DNA sequence: TGCAGTGCTAGAGTGCAGGGGGCGGTCGAGCAGTACTTC.

This clonotype was observed many times. The V call is TRBV2, the J call TRBJ1-1; perhaps TRBD1 as D (5 bases). The V and J ends lost 7 bases and 7 bases respectively, with 16 bases between them. The CDR3 sequence is 13 residues long. Germline CDR1 is SNHLY and CDR2 is FYNNEI. For the CDR3, the DNA is TGTGCCAGCAAGTTCCGACAGATCAATGAAGCTTTCTTT. Encoded protein: CASKFRQINEAFF.